This TCR beta chain was captured by sequencing in a study of blood T cells in healthy people across ages (dated by TCRdb to the mid-2010s). Turning to the overall study: Template switching captured roughly one uniquely barcoded TCR beta cDNA molecule per two T cells in model experiments. Using the same blood draw, the study looked at two additional independent replicas of 1 million unique cDNA reads for two donors, one aged 18 to 30 and the other aged 80 or older. Four age groups were formed from the donors: young (average approximately 16 years), middle-aged (around 39), aged (about 62) and long-lived (less than 85). To avoid experimental bias, donors of different ages were distributed randomly across sequencing lanes. To track age-related changes in TCR beta repertoire diversity, the study relied on deep sequencing normalized with unique cDNA molecular identifiers. The investigation overall reported the following: The percentage of naive T cells measured by flow cytometry correlated strongly with observed TCR beta diversity. Observed TCR beta diversity per million T cells fell roughly linearly with age, and a significant reduction was already apparent by age around 39. The CMV infection status of donors was not known, potentially confounding age-related changes in expanded clonotypes. Since profiling was done on bulk unsorted PBMCs, naive and antigen-experienced compartments could not be conclusively compared. Total diversity estimates from one million sequenced T cells were considered lower bounds and underestimates. Compared with the aged group, the long-lived group had more naive CD4+ T cells, fewer expanded clones and increased TCR diversity, suggesting age selection.

The library was made by 5' RACE. Reads for this sample came from an Illumina HiSeq 2500. A second PCR of 7 to 11 cycles was performed with a sample-barcoded 5' primer and a J-beta primer mix. Each TCR beta cDNA molecule received a unique molecular identifier from a template-switch 5' adaptor carrying 12 random nucleotides. Each sample yielded at least 3 million CDR3-containing paired-end reads. All of the RNA was converted into first-strand cDNA using the Mint cDNA synthesis kit, with a TRBC-specific oligonucleotide serving as the primer. Following uracil-DNA glycosylase treatment, all cDNA underwent a first 18-cycle PCR with the universal primers M1SS and BC2_uni_R. In the source study's methods: Normalization of each sample was performed by random selection of 1 million high-quality reads, each carrying a distinct molecular identifier. Instead of being binned into consensus sequences, reads with shared molecular identifiers were discarded. CDR3 identification, clonotype clustering and error correction used MiTCR with a Q25 quality threshold and the strictest error-elimination algorithm. A nonparametric unseen species model using Euler transformation provided a lower-bound estimate of total TCR beta diversity. The public reads were quality trimmed at Q25 with fastp and then assembled into clones with MiXCR by TCRdb, keeping productive beta chains. Each CDR3 protein gets just one entry, which takes the most common genes and DNA from the rows behind it. The V and J calls and clone size are TCRdb's, not the authors'. The sample table lists under 2 million distinct CDR3 sequences, roughly 32% of them with a count of one. Of the sample, approximately 10% is held by the ten largest clones.

With regard to this clonotype: Its antigen specificity is not known. Base qualities are not recorded, but no much larger clone differs from it by a single base.

The roughly 39 donors, aged about 6 to 100 years, were systemically healthy Caucasian individuals from Russia. Approximately 9.3 milliliters of peripheral blood were drawn from each donor into EDTA-treated Vacutainer tubes. Ficoll-Paque density-gradient centrifugation was used to isolate PBMCs, with at least 7 million per sample. Trizol reagent was used to extract total RNA from the PBMCs, yielding at least 5 micrograms per sample. Naive CD45RAhigh/CD27high T cell percentages were measured by flow cytometry on a PBMC aliquot from every donor. CDR1 DFQATT and CDR2 SNEGSKA are derived from the germline V gene (reference sequence). V ends up 1 base short and J 9 bases short, with an unmatched junction base count of 10. The CDR3 covers 14 residues, taking in both the cysteine and the phenylalanine. Only the CDR3 DNA is retained, 42 bases long and in frame from the first base.

The material sequenced was blood. This receptor was obtained from a woman aged 30 to 39 in good health. The sequence links TRBV20-1 to TRBJ2-7, with TRBD2 identical over 9 junction bases. The sequenced DNA is TGCAGTGCTAGAGGCGGGGGGGCGGAGATCGGGCAGTACTTC. This yields the protein CSARGGGAEIGQYF.